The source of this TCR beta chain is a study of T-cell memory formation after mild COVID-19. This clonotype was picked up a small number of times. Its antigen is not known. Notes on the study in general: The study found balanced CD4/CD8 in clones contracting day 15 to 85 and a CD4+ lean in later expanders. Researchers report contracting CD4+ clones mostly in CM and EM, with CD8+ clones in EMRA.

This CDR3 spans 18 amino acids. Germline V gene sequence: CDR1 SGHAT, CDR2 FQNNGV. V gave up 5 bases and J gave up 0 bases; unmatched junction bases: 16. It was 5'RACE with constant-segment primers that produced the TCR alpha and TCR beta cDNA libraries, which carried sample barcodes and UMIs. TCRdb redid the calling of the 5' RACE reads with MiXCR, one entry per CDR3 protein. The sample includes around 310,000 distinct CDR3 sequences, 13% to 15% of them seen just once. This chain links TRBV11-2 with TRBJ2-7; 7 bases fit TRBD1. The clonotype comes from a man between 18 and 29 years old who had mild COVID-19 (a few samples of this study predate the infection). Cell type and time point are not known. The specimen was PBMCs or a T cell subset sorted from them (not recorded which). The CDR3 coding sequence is TGTGCCAGCAGCACCCCCCGCCGCCGGGACAGTAGCTCCTACGAGCAGTACTTC. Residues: CASSTPRRRDSSSYEQYF. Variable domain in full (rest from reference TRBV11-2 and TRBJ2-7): EAGVAQSPRYKIIEKRQSVAFWCNPISGHATLYWYQQILGQGPKLLIQFQNNGVVDDSQLPKDRFSAERLKGVDSTLKIQPAKLEDSAVYLCASSTPRRRDSSSYEQYFGPGTRLTVT.